This TCR beta chain was documented in a study of shared clonotypes between healthy human individuals. The study drew all its donors from Caucasian adults living in Nashville, Tennessee. The V gene's germline CDR1 is KGHSH and CDR2 LQKENI. The CDR3 extends over 14 amino acids. V was cut by 8 bases and J by 0 bases, with 11 bases left in between. Each PCR replicate from the sorted subsets contained 200 to 250 ng DNA, which is roughly 33,000 T cell genomes. This table comes from immunoSEQ multiplex PCR, and its TCRdb copy is limited to in-frame clones, with some not included. In the table there are a few hundred thousand clones, more than 95% of which are singletons.

Input material: naive CD4+ T cells sorted from blood. Subset: CD45RA+ positively selected. The receptor comes from a woman aged 25 to 45 in good health. The rearrangement links TRBV18 to TRBJ2-1, with a weak D call TRBD1 (5 bases). This CDR3 reads CASTDTSSYNEQFF. The DNA of the CDR3 is TGTGCCAGCACGGACACGAGCTCCTACAATGAGCAGTTCTTC.